This T cell receptor (beta chain) was recovered during a study of blood T cell repertoires in COVID-19. Study summary: The study drew acute and convalescent COVID-19 samples from the United States, Italy and Spain. T cells, B-cell-depleted T cells, or PBMCs supplied cDNA or gDNA.

Trimming shortened V by 4 bases and J by 0 bases, and 11 bases separated the two germline ends. Germline loops: CDR1 SGHTA, CDR2 FQGTGA. This CDR3 spans 15 amino acids. Original methodology: Counts of nucleated cells, estimated from reference gene primer amplification, were obtained. Assay: immunoSEQ multiplex PCR; the TCRdb copy retains only in-frame clones and omits some. V and J calls plus clone size are reproduced from that table; the DNA served to infer D and trimming. The sample shows under 200,000 clones, around 85% of them seen only once. Sample: peripheral blood. This rearrangement joins TRBV7-3 to TRBJ2-3; D might be TRBD1 (5 bases). This clonotype originated in an elderly woman with acute or convalescent COVID-19. The CDR3 region is CASSSGSTSTDTQYF. In DNA form, the CDR3 reads TGTGCCAGCAGCTCAGGGTCAACTAGCACAGATACGCAGTATTTT.